This TCR beta chain originates from a study of identical twins. CDR1 and CDR2 (germline): DFQATT, SNEGSKA (reference sequence). This CDR3 has 12 residues. V was cut by 6 bases and J by 8 bases, with 14 bases left in between. Ten or more counts support this clonotype. Its matching antigen is unknown. Findings of the study overall: Sequences that were beta out-of-frame showed weaker excess twin sharing. High-abundance cord blood beta clonotypes had fewer insertions; memory repertoires showed none.

TCRdb processed the 5' RACE reads anew with MiXCR; each CDR3 protein has one entry. The repertoire holds 450,000 to 650,000 distinct CDR3 sequences, 13% to 15% seen once, with around 0.48% in the top ten. These data also formed part of another study, on yellow fever vaccine responses in identical twins.

Sequences were obtained from CD4+ T cells sorted from blood. This clonotype was obtained from a woman in her late teens or twenties in good health. The chain has TRBV20-1 and TRBJ2-1; D is perhaps TRBD2 (5 bases). This CDR3 reads CSARVYIDEQFF. DNA of the CDR3: TGCAGTGCGCGGGTCTATATCGATGAGCAGTTCTTC.